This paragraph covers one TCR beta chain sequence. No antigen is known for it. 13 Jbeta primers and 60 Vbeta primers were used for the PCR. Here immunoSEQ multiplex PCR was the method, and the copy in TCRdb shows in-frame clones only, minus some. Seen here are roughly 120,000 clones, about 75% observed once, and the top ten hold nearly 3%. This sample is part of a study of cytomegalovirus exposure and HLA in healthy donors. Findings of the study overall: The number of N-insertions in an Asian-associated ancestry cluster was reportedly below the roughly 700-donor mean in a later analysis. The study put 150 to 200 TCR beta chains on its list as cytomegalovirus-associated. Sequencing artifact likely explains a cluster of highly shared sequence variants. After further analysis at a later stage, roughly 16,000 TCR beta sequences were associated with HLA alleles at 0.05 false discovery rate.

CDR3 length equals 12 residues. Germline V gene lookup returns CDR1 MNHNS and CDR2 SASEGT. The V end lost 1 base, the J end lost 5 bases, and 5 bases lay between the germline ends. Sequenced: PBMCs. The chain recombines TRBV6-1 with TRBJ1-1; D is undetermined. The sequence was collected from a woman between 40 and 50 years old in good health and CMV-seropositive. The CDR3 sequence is CASSEGETEAFF. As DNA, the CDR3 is TGTGCCAGCAGTGAAGGTGAGACTGAAGCTTTCTTT.